The present entry profiles one T cell receptor beta chain with its context. The antigen is not known. The data were produced by immunoSEQ multiplex PCR, yet TCRdb's version contains in-frame clones alone and is incomplete. The sample records over 25,000 clones, about 70% being singletons. The length of the CDR3 is 14 residues. Germline V gives CDR1 MNHEY, CDR2 SVGAGI. V lost 6 bases to trimming and J lost 3 bases; unmatched junction nucleotides: 8. These data belong to a study of STAT5B mutations in CD4+ large granular lymphocyte leukemia. Study-level background: The CDR3 'QG' motif was associated with a particular HLA allele among healthy donors.

Study results and limitations: No patients shared main leukemic clonotypes, though 20% to 25% appeared at low frequency elsewhere. CD4-sorted patient repertoires seemed more clonal than healthy CD4+ repertoires. Compared with healthy controls (2/35), patient top clones favored TRBV06 (8/27).

Sequenced input: CD4+ T cells from blood buffy coats. The J gene is TRBJ2-7, the V gene TRBV6-5, with TRBD2 matching 7 bases. The TCR originated in a human donor in good health. CDR3 loop: CASRMGGKHYEQYF. The CDR3 DNA reads TGTGCCAGCAGGATGGGGGGGAAGCACTACGAGCAGTACTTC.